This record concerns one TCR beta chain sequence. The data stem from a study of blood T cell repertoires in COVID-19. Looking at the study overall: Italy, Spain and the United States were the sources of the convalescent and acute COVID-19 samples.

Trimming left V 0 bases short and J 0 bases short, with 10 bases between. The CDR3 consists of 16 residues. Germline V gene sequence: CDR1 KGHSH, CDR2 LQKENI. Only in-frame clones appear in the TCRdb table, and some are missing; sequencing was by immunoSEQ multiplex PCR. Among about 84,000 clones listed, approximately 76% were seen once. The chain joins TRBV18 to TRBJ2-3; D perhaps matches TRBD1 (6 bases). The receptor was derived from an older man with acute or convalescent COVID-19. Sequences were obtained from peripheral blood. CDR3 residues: CASSPPRQESTDTQYF. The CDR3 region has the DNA TGTGCCAGCTCACCACCTAGACAGGAAAGCACAGATACGCAGTATTTT.